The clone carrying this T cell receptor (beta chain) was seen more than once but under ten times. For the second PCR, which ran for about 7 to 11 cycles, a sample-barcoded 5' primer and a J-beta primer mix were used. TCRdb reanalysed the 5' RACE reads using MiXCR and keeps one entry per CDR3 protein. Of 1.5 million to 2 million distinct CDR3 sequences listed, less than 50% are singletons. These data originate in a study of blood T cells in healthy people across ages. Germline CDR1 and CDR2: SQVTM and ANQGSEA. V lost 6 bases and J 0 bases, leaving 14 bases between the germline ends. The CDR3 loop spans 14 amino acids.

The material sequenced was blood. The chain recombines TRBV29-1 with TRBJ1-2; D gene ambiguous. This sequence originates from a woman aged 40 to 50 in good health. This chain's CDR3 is CSVASSGTNYGYTF. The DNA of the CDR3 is TGCAGCGTAGCTTCATCGGGGACTAACTATGGCTACACCTTC.